These T cell receptor beta chains were read from a single sample in a study of blood T cell repertoires in COVID-19. Sequencing used immunoSEQ multiplex PCR; TCRdb keeps in-frame clones, though not all of them. This table holds 65,000 to 95,000 clones, 75% to 85% found once. Material: peripheral blood. The receptors here all came from a woman aged 45 to 65 with acute or convalescent COVID-19. Both conserved end residues are part of each CDR3. A D gene is named only where the DNA matches it firmly. The size field is filled for only some rows; it gives once, few, many or a size class.

D	V	J	size	CDR3	DNA
TRBD1	TRBV5-1	TRBJ1-2	once	CASSSPGQGSYTF	TGCGCCAGCAGCTCCCCGGGACAGGGATCCTACACCTTC
TRBD1	TRBV5-1	TRBJ1-2	.	CASSRQGMHYGYTF	TGCGCCAGCAGCAGACAGGGGATGCACTATGGCTACACCTTC
.	TRBV3-1/TRBV3-2	TRBJ2-7	.	CASSQVTGKAYEQYF	TGTGCCAGCAGCCAAGTGACAGGTAAGGCCTACGAGCAGTACTTC
TRBD2	TRBV5-6	TRBJ2-7	.	CASSSGLAGYEQYF	TGTGCCAGCAGCTCGGGACTAGCGGGATACGAGCAGTACTTC
.	TRBV19	TRBJ1-5	.	CASSTGSPQPQHF	TGTGCCAGTAGTACGGGGAGTCCCCAGCCCCAGCATTTT
TRBD1	TRBV5-4	TRBJ1-1	.	CASSPGQGRGNTEAFF	TGTGCCAGCAGCCCGGGACAGGGAAGGGGGAACACTGAAGCTTTCTTT
.	TRBV7-6	TRBJ1-2	once	CASSSAGGGNYGYTF	TGTGCCAGCAGCTCAGCGGGGGGGGGTAACTATGGCTACACCTTC
.	TRBV6-5	TRBJ1-1	.	CASRDGGRRTEAFF	TGTGCCAGCCGGGACGGGGGGCGTAGGACTGAAGCTTTCTTT
.	TRBV14	TRBJ1-2	.	CASSQMATVTYGYTF	TGTGCCAGCAGCCAAATGGCGACAGTTACTTATGGCTACACCTTC
.	TRBV4-1	TRBJ1-3	.	CASAGGGSSGNTIYF	TGCGCCAGCGCGGGTGGGGGGAGCTCTGGAAACACCATATATTTT
.	TRBV9	TRBJ2-7	.	CASSPRARGHTEQYF	TGTGCCAGCAGCCCTCGCGCCCGAGGGCACACCGAGCAGTACTTC
TRBD1	TRBV2	TRBJ2-6	.	CASGTGGPLANVLTF	TGTGCCAGTGGGACAGGGGGTCCTCTTGCCAACGTCCTGACTTTC
.	TRBV9	TRBJ2-1	.	CASTGSGSYNEQFF	TGTGCCAGCACGGGTAGCGGCTCCTACAATGAGCAGTTCTTC
.	TRBV6-5	TRBJ1-6	few	CASSTSTRPLHF	TGTGCCAGCAGTACCTCGACAAGACCCCTCCACTTT
.	TRBV15	TRBJ2-2	.	CATSRDRRAANTGELFF	TGTGCCACCAGCAGAGATAGAAGAGCGGCGAACACCGGGGAGCTGTTTTTT
TRBD1	TRBV19	TRBJ2-2	once	CASSIGYWGTVPGELFF	TGTGCCAGTAGTATAGGGTATTGGGGGACAGTGCCCGGGGAGCTGTTTTTT
.	TRBV12-3/TRBV12-4	TRBJ1-2	.	CASSPGGGYGYTF	TGTGCCAGCAGCCCCGGGGGGGGCTATGGCTACACCTTC
TRBD1	TRBV6-4	TRBJ1-1	few	CASSDRTGGGTAEAFF	TGTGCCAGCAGTGACCGGACAGGGGGGGGGACAGCTGAAGCTTTCTTT
.	TRBV4-1	TRBJ1-2	.	CASSQDSGTNYGYTF	TGCGCCAGCAGCCAAGATAGCGGCACTAACTATGGCTACACCTTC
.	TRBV28	TRBJ2-5	.	CASSPFTLGQGGTQYF	TGTGCCAGCAGTCCCTTTACCCTGGGGCAGGGCGGGACCCAGTACTTC
TRBD1	TRBV9	TRBJ2-1	few	CASSVRTGTTGDEQFF	TGTGCCAGCAGCGTTAGGACGGGGACAACAGGGGATGAGCAGTTCTTC
TRBD1	TRBV29-1	TRBJ1-1	.	CSVRQGGNEAFF	TGCAGCGTGCGACAGGGTGGGAATGAAGCTTTCTTT
.	TRBV6-2/TRBV6-3	TRBJ1-1	few	CASSYGGVTGTEAFF	TGTGCCAGCAGTTACGGGGGGGTCACGGGCACTGAAGCTTTCTTT
.	TRBV14	TRBJ2-1	.	CASSIPGSSYNEQFF	TGTGCCAGCAGTATCCCCGGGAGCTCCTACAATGAGCAGTTCTTC
TRBD1	TRBV9	TRBJ2-7	.	CASSPRDRDYEQYF	TGTGCCAGCAGCCCCCGGGACAGGGACTACGAGCAGTACTTC
.	TRBV14	TRBJ1-3	.	CASSQDRVSAGLLGNTIYF	TGTGCCAGCAGCCAAGACAGGGTCAGCGCGGGATTGTTAGGAAACACCATATATTTT
TRBD1	TRBV4-1	TRBJ2-7	.	CASSRPGTGYSEQYF	TGCGCCAGCAGCCGCCCCGGGACAGGGTATAGCGAGCAGTACTTC